This T cell receptor (beta chain) was recovered during a study of a mutant IDH1 vaccine in newly diagnosed glioma. Whole-study context: Beginning 4-6 weeks after radiotherapy alone, or with temozolomide cycles, vaccination took place. Those enrolled had earlier been treated with radiotherapy, temozolomide, or both, mostly both.

With respect to this clone: Its antigen is unknown.

Time point specified: week 5, during vaccination. In the vaccine, a single dose held 300 ug of the mutant IDH1 20-mer peptide, along with topical imiquimod. The CDR3 consists of 14 residues. V gave up 0 bases and J gave up 3 bases, with 9 bases separating them. CDR1 and CDR2 (germline): SGDLS, YYNGEE. Here immunoSEQ multiplex PCR was the method, and the copy in TCRdb shows in-frame clones only, minus some. The sample has roughly 62,000 clones; around four fifths are singletons. The genes are TRBV9 and TRBJ2-5, with TRBD1 as a possible D gene (6 bases). The sequenced sample was PBMCs, obtained from a glioma patient whose treatment included an IDH1 peptide vaccine. This TCR was recovered from a woman aged 50 to 60 with glioma. The CDR3 sequence: CASSVDTGKETQYF. The CDR3 region has the DNA TGTGCCAGCAGCGTAGACACAGGGAAAGAGACCCAGTACTTC.